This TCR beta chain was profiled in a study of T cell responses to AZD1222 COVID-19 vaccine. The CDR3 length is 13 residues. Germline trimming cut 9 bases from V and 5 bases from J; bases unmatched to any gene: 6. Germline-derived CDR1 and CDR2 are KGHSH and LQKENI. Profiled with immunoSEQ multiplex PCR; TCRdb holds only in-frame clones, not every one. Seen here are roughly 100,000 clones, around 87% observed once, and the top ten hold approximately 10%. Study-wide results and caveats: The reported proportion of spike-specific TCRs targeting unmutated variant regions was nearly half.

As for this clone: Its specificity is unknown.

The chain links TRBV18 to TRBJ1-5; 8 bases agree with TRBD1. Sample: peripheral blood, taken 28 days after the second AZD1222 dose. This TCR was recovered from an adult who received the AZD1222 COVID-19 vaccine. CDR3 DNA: TGTGCCAGTCGACAGGGGCCTGATCAGCCCCAGCATTTT. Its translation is CASRQGPDQPQHF.